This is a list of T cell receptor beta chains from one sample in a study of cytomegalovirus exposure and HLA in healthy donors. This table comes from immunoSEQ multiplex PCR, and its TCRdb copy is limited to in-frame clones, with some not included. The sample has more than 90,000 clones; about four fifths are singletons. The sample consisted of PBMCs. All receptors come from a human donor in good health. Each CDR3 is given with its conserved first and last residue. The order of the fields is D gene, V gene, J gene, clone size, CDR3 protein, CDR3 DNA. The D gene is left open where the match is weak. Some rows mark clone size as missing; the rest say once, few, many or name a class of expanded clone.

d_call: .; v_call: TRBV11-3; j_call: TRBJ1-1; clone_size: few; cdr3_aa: CASSPEGGEAFF; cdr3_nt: TGTGCCAGCAGCCCAGAAGGGGGTGAAGCTTTCTTT
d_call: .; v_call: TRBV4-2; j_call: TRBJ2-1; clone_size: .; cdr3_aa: CASSQVGRESFYNEQFF; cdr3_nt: TGTGCCAGCAGCCAAGTCGGCCGGGAGAGCTTTTACAATGAGCAGTTCTTC
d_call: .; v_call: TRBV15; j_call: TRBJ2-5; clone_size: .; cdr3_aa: CATSREGGLQETQYF; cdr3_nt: TGTGCCACCAGCAGAGAGGGGGGACTTCAAGAGACCCAGTACTTC
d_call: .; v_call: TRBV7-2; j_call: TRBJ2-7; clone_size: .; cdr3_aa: CASSLNRMTYEQYF; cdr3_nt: TGTGCCAGCAGCTTAAACAGGATGACGTACGAGCAGTACTTC
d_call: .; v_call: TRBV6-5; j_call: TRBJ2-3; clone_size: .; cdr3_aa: CASPRKTSTDTQYF; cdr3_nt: TGTGCCAGCCCAAGAAAGACTAGCACAGATACGCAGTATTTT
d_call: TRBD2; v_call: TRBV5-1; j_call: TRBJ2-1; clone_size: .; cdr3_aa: CASSTAGGPGEQFF; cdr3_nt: TGCGCCAGCAGCACAGCGGGAGGGCCGGGTGAGCAGTTCTTC
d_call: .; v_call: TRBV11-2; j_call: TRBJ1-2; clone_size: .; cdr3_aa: CASSLSFGQIYGYTF; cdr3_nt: TGTGCCAGCAGCTTAAGTTTCGGACAGATCTATGGCTACACCTTC
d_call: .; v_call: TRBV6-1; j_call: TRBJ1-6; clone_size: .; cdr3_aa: CASTGGRGSPLHF; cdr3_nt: TGTGCCAGCACGGGGGGGCGCGGTTCACCCCTCCACTTT
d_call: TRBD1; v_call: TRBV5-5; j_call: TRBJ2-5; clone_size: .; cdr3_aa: CASSFYQGARETQYF; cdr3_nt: TGTGCCAGCAGCTTCTATCAGGGGGCCCGAGAGACCCAGTACTTC
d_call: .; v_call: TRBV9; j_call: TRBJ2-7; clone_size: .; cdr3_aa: CASSVVVGAEQYF; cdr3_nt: TGTGCCAGCAGCGTAGTGGTGGGGGCCGAGCAGTACTTC
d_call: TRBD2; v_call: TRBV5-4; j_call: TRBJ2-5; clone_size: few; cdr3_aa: CASSLSLAGQETQYF; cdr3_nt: TGTGCCAGCAGCTTGTCTCTAGCGGGGCAAGAGACCCAGTACTTC
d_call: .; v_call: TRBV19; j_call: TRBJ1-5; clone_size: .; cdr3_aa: CASRMAGVSNQPQHF; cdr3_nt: TGTGCCAGTAGAATGGCGGGCGTGAGCAATCAGCCCCAGCATTTT
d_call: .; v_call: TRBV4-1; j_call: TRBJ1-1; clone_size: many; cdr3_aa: CASSPGGGGGRTEAFF; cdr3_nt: TGCGCCAGCAGCCCGGGCGGGGGCGGGGGGCGCACTGAAGCTTTCTTT
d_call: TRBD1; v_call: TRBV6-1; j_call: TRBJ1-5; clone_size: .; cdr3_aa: CASSLGQGGNQPQHF; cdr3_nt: TGTGCCAGCAGTTTGGGACAGGGAGGCAATCAGCCCCAGCATTTT
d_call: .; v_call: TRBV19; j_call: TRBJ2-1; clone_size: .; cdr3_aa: CASSIIAVYNEQFF; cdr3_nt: TGTGCCAGTAGTATCATAGCGGTCTACAATGAGCAGTTCTTC
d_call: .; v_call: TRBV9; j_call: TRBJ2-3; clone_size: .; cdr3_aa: CASSVEEVRALTDTQYF; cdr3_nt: TGTGCCAGCAGCGTAGAGGAAGTGAGGGCTCTCACAGATACGCAGTATTTT
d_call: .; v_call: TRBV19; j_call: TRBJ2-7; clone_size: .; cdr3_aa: CASSTPTPSYEQYF; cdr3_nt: TGTGCCAGTAGTACTCCGACACCCTCCTACGAGCAGTACTTC
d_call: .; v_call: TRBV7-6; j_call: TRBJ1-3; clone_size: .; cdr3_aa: CASSLIGGGSRSGNTIYF; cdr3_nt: TGTGCCAGCAGCTTAATCGGAGGAGGTTCCCGCTCTGGAAACACCATATATTTT
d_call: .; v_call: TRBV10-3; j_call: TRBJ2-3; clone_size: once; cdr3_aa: CAISEPTDTQYF; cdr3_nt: TGTGCCATCAGTGAGCCCACTGATACGCAGTATTTT
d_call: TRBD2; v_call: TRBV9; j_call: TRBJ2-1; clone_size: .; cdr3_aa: CASSVTAVWRELNNEQFF; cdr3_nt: TGTGCCAGCAGCGTAACGGCAGTGTGGCGGGAGCTAAACAATGAGCAGTTCTTC
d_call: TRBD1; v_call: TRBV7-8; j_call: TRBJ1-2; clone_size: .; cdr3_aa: CASSKGQTPLYGYTF; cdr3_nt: TGTGCCAGCAGCAAGGGACAGACGCCCCTCTATGGCTACACCTTC
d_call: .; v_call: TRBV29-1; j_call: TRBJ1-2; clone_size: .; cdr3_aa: CSVPRGAVPHYGYTF; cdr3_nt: TGCAGCGTACCCCGCGGGGCAGTACCCCACTATGGCTACACCTTC
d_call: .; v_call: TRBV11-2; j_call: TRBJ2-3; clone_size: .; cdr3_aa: CASSLEAGDRYTQYF; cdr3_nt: TGTGCCAGCAGCTTAGAAGCGGGCGACCGATATACGCAGTATTTT